This T cell receptor beta chain emerged from a study of T cell responses to AZD1222 COVID-19 vaccine. Study conclusions and caveats: Only a handful of AZD1222 recipients, six or seven in all, had baseline seropositivity. Donor demographics were predominantly white British with a female majority; clonal diversity may be underestimated. Among spike-specific TCRs, nearly half reportedly target unmutated variant regions.

TCRdb's copy holds only in-frame clones and misses some; the assay was immunoSEQ multiplex PCR. The table records about 260,000 clones, approximately 95% of them present only once. The CDR3 runs 11 residues. The germline CDR1 and CDR2 sequences are DFQATT and SNEGSKA (reference sequence). Germline trimming cut 8 bases from V and 3 bases from J; bases unmatched to any gene: 4. As regards this clone: Its antigen is not known.

This sequence originates from an adult in good health. This sample comprised peripheral blood, obtained on day 0 of AZD1222 vaccination. This chain joins TRBV20-1 and TRBJ2-7; TRBD1 matches 7 bases. In DNA, the CDR3 is TGCAGTCCCAGACAGGGCTACGAGCAGTACTTC. This gives the protein CSPRQGYEQYF.